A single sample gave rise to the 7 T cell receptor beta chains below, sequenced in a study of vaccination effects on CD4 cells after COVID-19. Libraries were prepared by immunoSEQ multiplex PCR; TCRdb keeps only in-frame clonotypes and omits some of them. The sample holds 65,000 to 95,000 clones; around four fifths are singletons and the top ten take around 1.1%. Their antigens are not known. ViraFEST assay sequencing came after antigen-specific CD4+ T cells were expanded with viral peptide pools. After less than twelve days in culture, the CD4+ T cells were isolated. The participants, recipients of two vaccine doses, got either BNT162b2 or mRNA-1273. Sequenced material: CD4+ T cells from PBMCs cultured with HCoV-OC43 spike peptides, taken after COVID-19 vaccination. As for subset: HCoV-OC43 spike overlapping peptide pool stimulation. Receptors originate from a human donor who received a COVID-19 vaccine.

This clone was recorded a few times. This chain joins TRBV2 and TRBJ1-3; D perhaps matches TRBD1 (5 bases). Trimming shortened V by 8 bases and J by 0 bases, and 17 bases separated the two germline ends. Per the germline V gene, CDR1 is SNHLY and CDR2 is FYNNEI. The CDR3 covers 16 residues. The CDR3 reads CASGGTEASSGNTIYF. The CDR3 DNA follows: TGTGCCAGCGGTGGGACGGAGGCTAGCTCTGGAAACACCATATATTTT.

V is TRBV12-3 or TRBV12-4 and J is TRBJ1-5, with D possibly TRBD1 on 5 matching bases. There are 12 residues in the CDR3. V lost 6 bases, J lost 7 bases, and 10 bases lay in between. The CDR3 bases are TGTGCCAGCAGCGTGGGGGGACAGCCCCAGCATTTT. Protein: CASSVGGQPQHF.

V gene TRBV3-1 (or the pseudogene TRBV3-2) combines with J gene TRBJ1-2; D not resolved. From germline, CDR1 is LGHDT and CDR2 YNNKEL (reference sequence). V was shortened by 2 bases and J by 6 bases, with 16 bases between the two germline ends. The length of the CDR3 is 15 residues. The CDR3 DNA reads TGTGCCAGCAGCCAAAAGCCTGCGTTACTAGATGGCTACACCTTC. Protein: CASSQKPALLDGYTF.

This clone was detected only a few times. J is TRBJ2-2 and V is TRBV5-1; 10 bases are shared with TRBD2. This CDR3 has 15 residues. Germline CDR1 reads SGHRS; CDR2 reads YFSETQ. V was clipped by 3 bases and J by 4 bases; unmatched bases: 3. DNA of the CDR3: TGCGCCAGCAGCTCACTAGCGGGGAGCACCGGGGAGCTGTTTTTT. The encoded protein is CASSSLAGSTGELFF.

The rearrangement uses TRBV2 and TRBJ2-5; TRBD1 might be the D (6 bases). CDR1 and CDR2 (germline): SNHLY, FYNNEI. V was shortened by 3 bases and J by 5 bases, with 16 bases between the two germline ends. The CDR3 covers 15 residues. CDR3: CASSDYTGLGETQYF. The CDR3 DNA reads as TGTGCCAGCAGTGATTACACAGGGCTGGGGGAGACCCAGTACTTC.

CDR3 nucleotides: TGTGCCGCACAGACAGGGGGCTATGGCATTCAGTACTTC. Translating it yields CAAQTGGYGIQYF. The chain couples TRBV24-1 to TRBJ2-4; 10 nucleotides align to TRBD1. This CDR3 spans 13 amino acids. J lost 9 bases, V lost 12 bases, and 10 bases had no gene match. Germline lookup yields CDR1 KGHDR and CDR2 SFDVKD.

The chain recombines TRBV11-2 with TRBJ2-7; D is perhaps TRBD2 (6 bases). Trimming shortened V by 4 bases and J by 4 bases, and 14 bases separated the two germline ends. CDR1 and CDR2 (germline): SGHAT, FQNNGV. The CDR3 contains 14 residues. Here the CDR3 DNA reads TGTGCCAGCAGCTCGAACATTGGGACTTACGAGCAGTACGTC. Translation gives CASSSNIGTYEQYV.